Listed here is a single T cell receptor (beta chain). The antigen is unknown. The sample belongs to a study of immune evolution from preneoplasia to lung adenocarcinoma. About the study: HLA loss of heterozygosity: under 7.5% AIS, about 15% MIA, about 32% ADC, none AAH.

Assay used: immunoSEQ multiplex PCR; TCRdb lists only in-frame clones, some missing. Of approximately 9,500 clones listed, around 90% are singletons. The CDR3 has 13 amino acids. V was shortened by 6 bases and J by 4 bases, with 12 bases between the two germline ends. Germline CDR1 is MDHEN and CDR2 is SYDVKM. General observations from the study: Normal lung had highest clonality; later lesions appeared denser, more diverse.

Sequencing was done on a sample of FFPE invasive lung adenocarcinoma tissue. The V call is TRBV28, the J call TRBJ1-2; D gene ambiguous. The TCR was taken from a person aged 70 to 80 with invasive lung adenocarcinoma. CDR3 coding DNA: TGTGCCAGCAGATCTGGAGCACTCTATGGCTACACCTTC. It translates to CASRSGALYGYTF.